This T cell receptor beta chain was retrieved from a study of control samples from healthy donors and cancer patients. Germline values: CDR1 SGHTA, CDR2 FQGNSA. This CDR3 spans 13 amino acids. Between the trimmed V and J ends, which lost 3 bases and 4 bases, there was a span of 9 bases. Profiled with immunoSEQ multiplex PCR; TCRdb holds only in-frame clones, not every one. The sample carries 150,000 to 200,000 clones, approximately 90% recorded once. The source is a man aged 30-40 years in good health. The source material was blood. V usage is TRBV7-2 and J usage is TRBJ1-1; D is perhaps TRBD1 (6 bases). The CDR3, as DNA: TGTGCCAGCAGCTTCGACAGGAGCACTGAAGCTTTCTTT. Translation gives CASSFDRSTEAFF.